The next 28 T cell receptor beta chains were all read from a single sample in a study of technical replicates of blood from a handful of donors. The assay was immunoSEQ multiplex PCR, and TCRdb's table has in-frame clones only and misses some. The table lists approximately 99,000 clones, roughly 96% of them singletons. The specimen sequenced was T cells isolated from PBMCs. The receptors originated from a human donor in good health.

J is TRBJ2-1 and V is TRBV5-1; 12 bases agree with TRBD2. CDR3 length equals 17 residues. From germline, CDR1 is SGHRS and CDR2 YFSETQ. With 4 bases clipped from V and 10 bases from J, the junction kept 15 bases outside the gene matches. CDR3 amino acids: CASSLVPSEGLAGEQFF. In DNA, the CDR3 is TGCGCCAGCAGCCTGGTCCCCTCCGAGGGACTAGCGGGCGAGCAGTTCTTC.

The rearrangement joins TRBV5-1 to TRBJ2-3; D might be TRBD2 (6 bases). V was cut by 3 bases and J by 3 bases, with 20 bases left in between. This CDR3 is built from 17 residues. In germline, CDR1 is SGHRS, CDR2 YFSETQ. The CDR3, as DNA: TGCGCCAGCAGCTCCCGGGACTCCGGTCGAGGGACAGATACGCAGTATTTT. Translation: CASSSRDSGRGTDTQYF.

V usage is TRBV7-6 and J usage is TRBJ2-3; D ambiguous. V was pared by 5 bases and J by 0 bases, with 3 bases between. Germline loops: CDR1 SGHVS, CDR2 FNYEAQ. The CDR3 loop spans 12 amino acids. The chain's CDR3 is CASSASTDTQYF. CDR3 nucleotide sequence: TGTGCCAGCAGCGCGAGCACAGATACGCAGTATTTT. Looking up the rest from reference TRBV7-6 and TRBJ2-3 gives the full variable domain: GAGVSQSPRYKVTKRGQDVALRCDPISGHVSLYWYRQALGQGPEFLTYFNYEAQQDKSGLPNDRFSAERPEGSISTLTIQRTEQRDSAMYRCASSASTDTQYFGPGTRLTVL.

In its sample, this clone was seen once. The V and J genes are TRBV5-4 and TRBJ1-1, with 7 positions matching TRBD1. J was trimmed by 0 bases and V by 1 base; bases with no gene match: 9. Germline V gene sequence: CDR1 SGHNT, CDR2 YYREEE (reference sequence). CDR3 length: 17 amino acids. DNA of the CDR3: TGTGCCAGCAGCTTGATACAGGGGACGGGCTTGAACACTGAAGCTTTCTTT. Protein product: CASSLIQGTGLNTEAFF.

The chain is built from TRBV7-9 and TRBJ2-7; 7 positions agree with TRBD1. V lost 1 base, J lost 6 bases, and 6 bases stayed unmatched. CDR1 is SEHNR and CDR2 is FQNEAQ in the germline V gene (reference sequence). This CDR3 spans 14 amino acids. The CDR3 sequence is CASSLVTGIIEQYF. The CDR3 bases are TGTGCCAGCAGCTTAGTGACAGGGATTATCGAGCAGTACTTC. Full variable domain (missing parts from reference TRBV7-9 and TRBJ2-7): DTGVSQNPRHKITKRGQNVTFRCDPISEHNRLYWYRQTLGQGPEFLTYFQNEAQLEKSRLLSDRFSAERPKGSFSTLEIQRTEQGDSAMYLCASSLVTGIIEQYFGPGTRLTVT.

The chain combines TRBV28 with TRBJ2-5; D is perhaps TRBD2 (5 bases). V was cut by 3 bases and J by 2 bases, with 16 bases left in between. The CDR3 extends over 16 amino acids. Per the germline V gene, CDR1 is MDHEN and CDR2 is SYDVKM. CDR3 DNA sequence: TGTGCCAGCAGTTTTTTCCCATGGCGGGTTCAAGAGACCCAGTACTTC. Translating gives CASSFFPWRVQETQYF.

This chain joins TRBV14 and TRBJ1-2, with D possibly TRBD1 on 6 matching bases. V was pared by 4 bases and J by 6 bases, with 24 bases between. The germline CDR1 and CDR2 sequences are SGHDN and FVKESK. The CDR3 runs to 17 residues. For the CDR3, the DNA is TGTGCCAGCAGCCCCCTGGGGCGGGGGCGAGATTCCCATGGCTACACCTTC. Protein: CASSPLGRGRDSHGYTF.

The DNA of the CDR3 is TGTGCCAGCTCTCGCCCGGGACAGGTTGAAAAACTGTTTTTT. Its protein is CASSRPGQVEKLFF. The J gene is TRBJ1-4, the V gene TRBV18; TRBD1 aligns across 8 bases. The CDR3 spans 14 residues. J was trimmed by 7 bases and V by 6 bases; bases with no gene match: 7. Per germline, CDR1 KGHSH and CDR2 LQKENI.

The chain uses TRBV19 and TRBJ2-1; D might be TRBD1 (6 bases). Germline assignment: CDR1 LNHDA and CDR2 SQIVND (reference sequence). The CDR3 is 15 amino acids. Trimming took 5 bases from V and 3 from J, leaving 14 bases between them. CDR3 nucleotides: TGTGCCAGTAGTTGGACAGTGATTGACTACAATGAGCAGTTCTTC. Its protein is CASSWTVIDYNEQFF.

This clone was counted once. The chain has TRBV11-3 and TRBJ1-3; maybe TRBD1 (5 bases). Germline V gene sequence: CDR1 SGHNT, CDR2 YENEEA. V was pared by 4 bases and J by 0 bases, with 13 bases between. The CDR3 runs 16 residues. CDR3 in amino acids: CASSSRGTISGNTIYF. In DNA form, the CDR3 reads TGTGCCAGCAGCTCTCGCGGGACGATCTCTGGAAACACCATATATTTT.

The rearrangement joins TRBV6-5 to TRBJ2-7, with D unclear. Per the germline V gene, CDR1 is MNHEY and CDR2 is SVGAGI. The length of the CDR3 is 13 residues. Trimming removed 7 bases from V and 2 bases from J, with 12 bases in between. DNA for the CDR3: TGTGCCAGCATGCCCCCTCAGGCCTACGAGCAGTACTTC. This sequence encodes CASMPPQAYEQYF.

The chain uses TRBV5-1 and TRBJ2-3; D may be TRBD1 (5 bases). This CDR3 region has 16 residues. Germline V gene sequence: CDR1 SGHRS, CDR2 YFSETQ. V was cut by 1 base and J by 2 bases, with 14 bases left in between. CDR3 nucleotides: TGCGCCAGCAGCTTGATCTTAGGTGGGGCCACAGATACGCAGTATTTT. Translation gives CASSLILGGATDTQYF.

The chain combines TRBV19 with TRBJ2-7; the match to TRBD1 covers 9 bases. There are 15 residues in the CDR3. The J segment lost 5 bases and the V segment lost 3 bases, leaving 8 bases of the junction unmatched. Germline CDR1 LNHDA, CDR2 SQIVND (reference sequence). The CDR3 DNA is TGTGCCAGTAGTATCCGGGACAGGGAATTTGACGAGCAGTACTTC. Translated, it gives CASSIRDREFDEQYF.

V gene TRBV7-6 combines with J gene TRBJ2-2; D perhaps matches TRBD1 (6 bases). CDR3 length: 17 amino acids. In germline, CDR1 is SGHVS, CDR2 FNYEAQ. V was clipped by 4 bases and J by 2 bases, with 17 bases between them. CDR3 sequence: CASSSNPPQGNTGELFF. CDR3 sequence (DNA): TGTGCCAGCAGCTCGAACCCCCCACAGGGAAACACCGGGGAGCTGTTTTTT.

The chain employs TRBV4-1 and TRBJ1-5; D may be TRBD1 (6 bases). Trimming shortened V by 0 bases and J by 4 bases, and 19 bases separated the two germline ends. This CDR3 region has 18 residues. Looked up from germline, CDR1 is MGHRA and CDR2 is YSYEKL. CDR3: CASSQDHRARGGNQPQHF. In DNA form, the CDR3 reads TGCGCCAGCAGCCAAGATCATCGGGCCAGGGGCGGGAATCAGCCCCAGCATTTT.

The chain joins TRBV6-1 to TRBJ2-1; 9 bases match TRBD2. Germline trimming cut 0 bases from V and 8 bases from J; bases unmatched to any gene: 5. The CDR3 is 15 residues long. Germline CDR1 MNHNS, CDR2 SASEGT. CDR3 DNA: TGTGCCAGCAGTGAAGCGGGGCGGGAGGGTGATGAGCAGTTCTTC. Encoded protein: CASSEAGREGDEQFF.

The rearrangement joins TRBV9 to TRBJ2-2; 8 bases map to TRBD2. The germline CDR1 and CDR2 sequences are SGDLS and YYNGEE. The CDR3 contains 15 residues. Losses at the gene ends were 3 bases for V and 5 bases for J; bases not matched to a gene: 6. The CDR3 DNA sequence: TGTGCCAGCAGCGCCGGACTAGCAGTTACCGGGGAGCTGTTTTTT. Its protein product is CASSAGLAVTGELFF.

The rearrangement joins TRBV28 to TRBJ1-5; D is uncertain. Trimming pared 3 bases from V and 1 base from J, leaving 7 bases between. The CDR3 runs to 14 residues. Germline CDR1 reads MDHEN; CDR2 reads SYDVKM. CDR3 amino acids: CASSFLASNQPQHF. The CDR3 DNA follows: TGTGCCAGCAGTTTTCTAGCGAGCAATCAGCCCCAGCATTTT.

The chain carries TRBV23-1 and TRBJ2-1, with TRBD1 matching 8 bases. TRBV23-1 is flagged as an ORF with uncertain function. There are 17 residues in the CDR3. J gave up 0 bases and V 2 bases, and 6 bases lay outside the gene matches. The CDR3 reads CASSQRPGTGSYNEQFF. The CDR3, as DNA: TGCGCCAGCAGTCAACGTCCCGGGACAGGCTCCTACAATGAGCAGTTCTTC.

The J gene is TRBJ2-7, the V gene TRBV4-1; 9 nucleotides agree with TRBD1. Germline CDR1 reads MGHRA; CDR2 reads YSYEKL. The CDR3 contains 17 residues. The V gene end was trimmed by 1 base and the J gene end by 4 bases; junction bases not matched to a gene: 11. CDR3 nucleotide sequence: TGCGCCAGCAGCCAAGGAACTCCGGGACAGGGTCATTACGAGCAGTACTTC. It is translated as CASSQGTPGQGHYEQYF.

This chain joins TRBV7-9 and TRBJ2-1, with a weak D call TRBD2 (5 bases). The CDR3 consists of 17 residues. CDR1 and CDR2 from the germline V gene are SEHNR and FQNEAQ (reference sequence). Trimming removed 0 bases from V and 0 bases from J, with 12 bases in between. In DNA, the CDR3 is TGTGCCAGCAGCTTAGCGCTAAGCGGTAGCTCCTACAATGAGCAGTTCTTC. It yields the protein CASSLALSGSSYNEQFF.

The chain has TRBV4-1 and TRBJ1-1; no reliable D call. The CDR3 is 15 amino acids. Trimming removed 1 base at V and 1 base at J, with 10 bases between. Germline V gene lookup returns CDR1 MGHRA and CDR2 YSYEKL. The DNA of the CDR3 is TGCGCCAGCAGCCAAGTGGGAGGGCAGAACACTGAAGCTTTCTTT. The encoded protein is CASSQVGGQNTEAFF.

The chain combines TRBV19 with TRBJ2-7; 9 bases are a match to TRBD1. The CDR3 extends over 15 amino acids. Germline lookup yields CDR1 LNHDA and CDR2 SQIVND (reference sequence). Trimming cost V 10 bases and J 5 bases; bases outside gene matches: 15. The CDR3 protein is CATRDRALSGDEQYF. The DNA for the CDR3 is TGTGCCACCCGGGACAGGGCCCTCTCAGGGGACGAGCAGTACTTC.

V usage is TRBV27 and J usage is TRBJ1-4; 9 bases fit TRBD1. Germline CDR1 MNHEY, CDR2 SMNVEV (reference sequence). J lost 5 bases, V lost 6 bases, and 1 base had no gene match. The CDR3 covers 13 residues. The CDR3 spells CASRGQGNEKLFF. The CDR3 bases are TGTGCCAGCAGGGGACAGGGAAATGAAAAACTGTTTTTT.

This chain connects TRBV19 to TRBJ2-3; 9 bases map to TRBD2. The germline V gene has CDR1 LNHDA and CDR2 SQIVND (reference sequence). V lost 3 bases, J lost 3 bases, and 10 bases stayed unmatched. CDR3 length: 17 amino acids. The CDR3 here is CASSIGAGGDVTDTQYF. CDR3 DNA sequence: TGTGCCAGTAGTATTGGAGCGGGGGGCGACGTAACAGATACGCAGTATTTT.

The chain is built from TRBV7-2 and TRBJ2-7, with 8 bases that match TRBD2. The CDR3 spans 15 residues. The germline CDR1 and CDR2 sequences are SGHTA and FQGNSA. Losses at the gene ends were 3 bases for V and 2 bases for J; bases not matched to a gene: 6. The DNA for the CDR3 is TGTGCCAGCAGCTTCCCCGGGAGGGCCCCCTACGAGCAGTACTTC. Its protein is CASSFPGRAPYEQYF.

This clone was observed a single time. The chain links TRBV7-6 to TRBJ2-1; 8 bases map to TRBD2. The germline V gene encodes CDR1 SGHVS and CDR2 FNYEAQ. V gave up 1 base and J gave up 9 bases; unmatched junction bases: 8. CDR3 size: 15 residues. CDR3 loop: CASSLEAGAWGEQFF. For the CDR3, the DNA is TGTGCCAGCAGCTTAGAAGCGGGGGCATGGGGTGAGCAGTTCTTC.

The chain recombines TRBV5-6 with TRBJ2-2, with 12 bases matching TRBD1. Germline values: CDR1 SGHDT, CDR2 YYEEEE. The V and J ends lost 4 bases and 5 bases, in that order; junction bases with no gene match: 9. CDR3 size: 17 residues. In DNA form, the CDR3 reads TGTGCCAGCAGCCTCCTAGGGACAGGGGGCGGGACCGGGGAGCTGTTTTTT. This sequence encodes CASSLLGTGGGTGELFF.